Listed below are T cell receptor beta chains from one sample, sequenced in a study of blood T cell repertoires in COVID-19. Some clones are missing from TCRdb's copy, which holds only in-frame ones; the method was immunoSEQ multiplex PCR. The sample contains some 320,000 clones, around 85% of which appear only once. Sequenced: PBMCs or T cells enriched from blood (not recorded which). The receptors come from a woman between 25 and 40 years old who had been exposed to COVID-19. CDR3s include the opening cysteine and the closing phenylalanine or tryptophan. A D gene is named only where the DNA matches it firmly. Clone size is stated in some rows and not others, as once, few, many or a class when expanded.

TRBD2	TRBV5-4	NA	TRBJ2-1	TGTGCCAGCAGCTTGAGACTAGCGGGCACTGAGCAGTTCTTC	CASSLRLAGTEQFF
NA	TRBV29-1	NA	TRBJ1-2	TGCAGCGCCGAGGGAGGAGCTAACTATGGCTACACCTTC	CSAEGGANYGYTF
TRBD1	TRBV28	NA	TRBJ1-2	TGTGCCAGCAGTTCGGGGGACAGGGGGCAACTACTGTCGCGTGGCTACACCTTC	CASSSGDRGQLLSRGYTF
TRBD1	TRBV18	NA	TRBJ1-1	TGTGCCAGCTCACCACCTCAGGGGGGAACTTGGAACACTGAAGCTTTCTTT	CASSPPQGGTWNTEAFF
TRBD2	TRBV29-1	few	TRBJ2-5	TGCAGCGTGCGGACTAGCGGGAGTTCTGGGGAGACCCAGTACTTC	CSVRTSGSSGETQYF
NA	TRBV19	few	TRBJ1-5	TGTGCCAGTAGCCTTAACAGGGATCAGCCCCAGCATTTT	CASSLNRDQPQHF
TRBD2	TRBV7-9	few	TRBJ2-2	TGTGCCAGCAGCTCAGCAGCGGGGGGCCTGGACGGGGAGCTGTTTTTT	CASSSAAGGLDGELFF
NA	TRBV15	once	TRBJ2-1	TGTGCCACCAGCAGAGATCTTGTGGGAGGGGGGATCGATGAGCAGTTCTTC	CATSRDLVGGGIDEQFF
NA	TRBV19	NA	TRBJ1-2	TGTGCCACTCACTCATGGTTCTATGGCTACACCTTC	CATHSWFYGYTF
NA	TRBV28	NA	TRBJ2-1	TGTGCCAGCAATCGACCCCAAAAGGGGTGGGAGCAGTTCTTC	CASNRPQKGWEQFF
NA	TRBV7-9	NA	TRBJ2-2	TGTGCCTTCCCTGGGCGGGAAGGGGCCGGGGAGCTGTTTTTT	CAFPGREGAGELFF
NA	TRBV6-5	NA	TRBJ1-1	TGTGCCAGCAGCCATGGGACAGAAGCTTTCTTT	CASSHGTEAFF
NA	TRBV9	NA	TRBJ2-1	TGTGCCAGCACCCCCGGAGGGAGCTCCTACAATGAGCAGTTCTTC	CASTPGGSSYNEQFF
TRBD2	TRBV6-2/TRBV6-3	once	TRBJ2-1	TGTGCCAGCAGTCGGCTAGCGGGGGGCACCAATGAGCAGTTCTTC	CASSRLAGGTNEQFF
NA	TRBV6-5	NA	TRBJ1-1	TGTGCCAGCAGTTACTTGAGGGGGGGGACTGAAGCTTTCTTT	CASSYLRGGTEAFF
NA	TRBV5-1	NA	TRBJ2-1	TGCGCCAGCAGCCCGCAGGGGATTTTGCTGTTCTTC	CASSPQGILLFF
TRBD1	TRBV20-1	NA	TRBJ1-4	TGCAGTGCTAGTCCCGGACAGGTTAATGAAAAACTGTTTTTT	CSASPGQVNEKLFF
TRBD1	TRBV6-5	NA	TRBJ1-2	TGTGCCAGCAGTTTAGGACAGGGCCCCTATGGCTACACCTTC	CASSLGQGPYGYTF
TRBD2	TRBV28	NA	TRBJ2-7	TGTGCCAGCCGGACTAGCGGAAAATACGAGCAGTACTTC	CASRTSGKYEQYF
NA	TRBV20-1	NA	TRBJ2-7	TGCAGTGCTAGTTTGAGTAGCAGATACGAGCAGTACTTC	CSASLSSRYEQYF
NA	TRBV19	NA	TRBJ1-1	TGTGCCAGTAGTATAGAGGCACAAAGGAACACTGAAGCTTTCTTT	CASSIEAQRNTEAFF
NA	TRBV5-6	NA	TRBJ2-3	TGTGCCAGCAGCTTTAGGGGCCCCAGAGGAGGGCCCGGAGATACGCAGTATTTT	CASSFRGPRGGPGDTQYF
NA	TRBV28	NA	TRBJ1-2	TGTGCCAGCAGTTTATTTCAGGGAGGGTCCTATGGCTACACCTTC	CASSLFQGGSYGYTF
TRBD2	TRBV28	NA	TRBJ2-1	TGTGCCAGCAGTCCCGCGGGAGGTTCCGATGAGCAGTTCTTC	CASSPAGGSDEQFF
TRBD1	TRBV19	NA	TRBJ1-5	TGTGCCAGTAGTGTCAATCCGGGACAGGGGAATCAGCCCCAGCATTTT	CASSVNPGQGNQPQHF
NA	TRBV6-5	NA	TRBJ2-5	TGTGCCAGCAGTTACGGGGGGTCACAAGAGACCCAGTACTTC	CASSYGGSQETQYF
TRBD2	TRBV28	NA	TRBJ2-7	TGTGCCAGCAGTTTTCTGCCTCCTGAGCTTAGCGGGGGTAGCTCCTACGAGCAGTACTTC	CASSFLPPELSGGSSYEQYF
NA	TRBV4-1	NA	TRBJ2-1	TGCGCCAGCAGCCAAGACTTAGATGAGCAGTTCTTC	CASSQDLDEQFF
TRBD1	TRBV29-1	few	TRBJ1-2	TGCAGCGTCCCCGGGACAGGGGTTAAAGGCTACACCTTC	CSVPGTGVKGYTF
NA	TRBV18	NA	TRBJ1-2	TGTGCCAGCTCACCATTGCCTGGGGGCGGAGGCTACACCTTC	CASSPLPGGGGYTF
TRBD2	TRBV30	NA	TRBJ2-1	TGTGCCTGGAGTGTATTCGGACTAGCGGGGGGGCAGGAGCAGTTCTTC	CAWSVFGLAGGQEQFF
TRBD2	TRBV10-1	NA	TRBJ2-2	TGCGCCAGCAGTGGGGGAGGGACGAACACCGGGGAGCTGTTTTTT	CASSGGGTNTGELFF
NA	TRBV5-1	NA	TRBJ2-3	TGCGCCAGCAGCCCGGGTTCTACTACAGATACGCAGTATTTT	CASSPGSTTDTQYF
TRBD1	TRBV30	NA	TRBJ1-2	TGTGCCTGGAGTGTACAGGGGCCGTGCACCTTC	CAWSVQGPCTF
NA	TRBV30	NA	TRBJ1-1	TGTGCCTGGAGCCCGACCCGGGGGGGCAGTACTGAAGCTTTCTTT	CAWSPTRGGSTEAFF
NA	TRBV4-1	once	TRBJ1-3	TGCGCCAGCAGCCAAGATCCAACAGCTGGAAACACCATATATTTT	CASSQDPTAGNTIYF
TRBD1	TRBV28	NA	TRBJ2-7	TGTGCCATCGAGGGACAGGGGGGGTACGAGCAGTACTTC	CAIEGQGGYEQYF
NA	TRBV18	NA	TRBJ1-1	TGTGCCAGCTCGACCGGGGGTAACACTGAAGCTTTCTTT	CASSTGGNTEAFF
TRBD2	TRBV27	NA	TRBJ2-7	TGTGCCAGCAGTCTCGCGGGAGTTGACGAGCAGTACTTC	CASSLAGVDEQYF
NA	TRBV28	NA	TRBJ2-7	TGTGCCAGCAGCCGCTTTGGGACGGGGGCCTACGAGCAGTACTTC	CASSRFGTGAYEQYF
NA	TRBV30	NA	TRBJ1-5	TGTGCCTGGAGCTACAGGGATCGACAGCCCCAGCATTTT	CAWSYRDRQPQHF
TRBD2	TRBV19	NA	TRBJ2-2	TGTGCCAGTAGTATTAGCGGGAGTCATTCCGGGGAGCTGTTTTTT	CASSISGSHSGELFF
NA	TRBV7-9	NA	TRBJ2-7	TGTGCCAGCAGCGGGACACTACACGAGCAGTACTTC	CASSGTLHEQYF
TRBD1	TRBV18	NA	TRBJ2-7	TGTGCCAGCTCACCAAGATCACAGGGGTCCTACGAGCAGTACTTC	CASSPRSQGSYEQYF
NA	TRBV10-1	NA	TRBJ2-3	TGCGCCAGCAGTGAGTACCGGGGAGATACGCAGTATTTT	CASSEYRGDTQYF
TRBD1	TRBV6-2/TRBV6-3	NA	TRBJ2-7	TGTGCCAGCAGCAGCCCACAGGGGTGGGAGCAGTACTTC	CASSSPQGWEQYF
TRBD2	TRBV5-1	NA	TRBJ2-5	TGCGCCAGCAGCCCGGGACTAGCCCCACAAGAGACCCAGTACTTC	CASSPGLAPQETQYF
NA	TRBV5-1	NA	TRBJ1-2	TGCGCCAGCAGCTTGACAGGGACTAACTATGGCTACACCTTC	CASSLTGTNYGYTF